What follows are 5 T cell receptor beta chains derived from one specimen sequenced in a study of blood T cell repertoires in COVID-19. Assay: immunoSEQ multiplex PCR; the TCRdb copy retains only in-frame clones and omits some. Here the sample spans around 160,000 clones, 80% to 90% being singletons. The sequenced material came from peripheral blood. The receptors shown here come from a man aged 55 to 70 with acute or convalescent COVID-19.

The chain combines TRBV9 with TRBJ2-2, with D possibly matching TRBD2 (6 bases). Germline V gene sequence: CDR1 SGDLS, CDR2 YYNGEE. Trimming cost V 2 bases and J 4 bases, with 9 bases left between them. The CDR3 loop spans 14 amino acids. CDR3 coding DNA: TGTGCCAGCAGCGTCGGGGGATTCACCGGGGAGCTGTTTTTT. The encoded protein is CASSVGGFTGELFF.

J is TRBJ2-5 and V is TRBV7-9; 7 positions match TRBD1. Germline-derived CDR1 and CDR2 are SEHNR and FQNEAQ (reference sequence). V lost 3 bases to trimming and J lost 3 bases; unmatched junction nucleotides: 4. This CDR3 is built from 14 residues. Here the CDR3 reads CASSFWDRKETQYF. CDR3 DNA: TGTGCCAGCAGCTTTTGGGACAGAAAAGAGACCCAGTACTTC.

The chain recombines TRBV14 with TRBJ2-1; D is uncertain. This CDR3 spans 11 amino acids. Trimming pared 1 base from V and 9 bases from J, leaving 4 bases between. Germline V gene lookup returns CDR1 SGHDN and CDR2 FVKESK. The CDR3 spells CASSQVAEQFF. The CDR3 nucleotides read TGTGCCAGCAGCCAAGTAGCTGAGCAGTTCTTC.

This sequence joins TRBV28 and TRBJ1-2; weak D call: TRBD1 (6 bases). Germline values: CDR1 MDHEN, CDR2 SYDVKM. The germline V and J ends were trimmed by 10 bases and 1 base, with 13 bases remaining between them. The CDR3 extends over 13 amino acids. The CDR3 DNA sequence: TGTGCCACCGCGGACAGCTTTAACTATGGCTACACCTTC. Translating it yields CATADSFNYGYTF.

The chain combines TRBV7-2 with TRBJ2-1; D unresolved. Germline V gene lookup returns CDR1 SGHTA and CDR2 FQGNSA. This CDR3 is 12 amino acids long. V was shortened by 5 bases and J by 13 bases, with 15 bases between the two germline ends. The CDR3 spells CASSRTTSGQFF. The CDR3 DNA reads as TGTGCCAGCAGCCGTACTACCTCTGGCCAGTTCTTC.